Sequencing of this TCR beta chain was carried out in a study of CD8 T cells in Susac syndrome. CD8+ and CD4+ T cells taken from blood had their TCR beta sequenced. Treatment-naive patients with stable or active relapsing-remitting disease were the multiple sclerosis controls. This CDR3 comprises 15 residues. The junction had 5 bases not matched to a gene; V was cut back by 4 bases and J by 6 bases. Germline V lookup: CDR1 SEHNR, CDR2 FQNEAQ (reference sequence). Reverse transcription used roughly 0.45 to 1 ug RNA and random hexamers. The method of amplification for TCR beta CDR3 was immunoSEQ multiplex PCR, covering 54 Vbeta and 13 Jbeta. A single record per CDR3 protein comes from TCRdb applying MiXCR to the immunoSEQ multiplex PCR reads. The profile shows around 280,000 distinct CDR3 sequences, about 85% of them singletons.

Material: CD8+ T cells from PBMCs. The V gene is TRBV7-9, the J gene TRBJ2-1; 11 bases align to TRBD1. This receptor was taken from a human donor with multiple sclerosis. CDR3 in DNA: TGTGCCAGCAGCTGGACAGGGGGCGAGGTCAATGAGCAGTTCTTC. Protein: CASSWTGGEVNEQFF.